Below, one T cell receptor (beta chain) is given with its context. Its specificity is unknown. These data belong to a study of T cells in Graves' hyperthyroidism and ophthalmopathy. Study-wide results and caveats: Classification by a 13 V-J model distinguished ophthalmopathy from stable hyperthyroidism.

RNA transcripts yielded amplified TCR beta CDR3 regions. The TCR CDR3 was amplified in a first-round RT-PCR using the HTBI primer set. TCRdb reanalysed the multiplex PCR reads using MiXCR and keeps one entry per CDR3 protein. In the table there are about 360,000 distinct CDR3 sequences, around 16% of which are singletons. Trimming cost V 6 bases and J 4 bases; bases outside gene matches: 6. The germline CDR1 and CDR2 sequences are LNHDA and SQIVND (reference sequence). CDR3 length equals 15 residues. The sequenced sample was blood. The source is a woman younger than 35 with Graves' hyperthyroidism that later progressed to Graves' ophthalmopathy. The chain links TRBV19 to TRBJ2-1, with TRBD2 matching over 10 bases. CDR3 nucleotides: TGTGCCAGTAGCATACTAGCGGGAATTTACAATGAGCAGTTCTTC. Its translation: CASSILAGIYNEQFF.